The following is a TCR beta chain sequence with its context. The antigen is unknown. The record originates from a study of cytomegalovirus exposure and HLA in healthy donors. On the study more broadly: A later analysis reported the approximately 120 validation repertoires used the same platform as the 550 to 700 first-cohort repertoires.

TCRdb's copy holds only in-frame clones and misses some; the assay was immunoSEQ multiplex PCR. The sample holds around 150,000 clones, 85% to 90% seen once. Overall study results and limits: Three of the chains that were CMV-associated were confirmed in vitro to be specific for CMV antigens.

Input material: PBMCs. This TCR derives from a woman between 25 and 40 years old in good health and CMV-seronegative.

The DNA of the CDR3 is TGTGCCAGCAGTACGCCCCTGGGTGGCTACACCTTC. This sequence encodes CASSTPLGGYTF. This chain uses TRBV6-5 with TRBJ1-2; D is uncertain. Trimming cost V 5 bases and J 7 bases, with 11 bases left between them. Germline loops: CDR1 MNHEY, CDR2 SVGAGI. This CDR3 has 12 amino acids.